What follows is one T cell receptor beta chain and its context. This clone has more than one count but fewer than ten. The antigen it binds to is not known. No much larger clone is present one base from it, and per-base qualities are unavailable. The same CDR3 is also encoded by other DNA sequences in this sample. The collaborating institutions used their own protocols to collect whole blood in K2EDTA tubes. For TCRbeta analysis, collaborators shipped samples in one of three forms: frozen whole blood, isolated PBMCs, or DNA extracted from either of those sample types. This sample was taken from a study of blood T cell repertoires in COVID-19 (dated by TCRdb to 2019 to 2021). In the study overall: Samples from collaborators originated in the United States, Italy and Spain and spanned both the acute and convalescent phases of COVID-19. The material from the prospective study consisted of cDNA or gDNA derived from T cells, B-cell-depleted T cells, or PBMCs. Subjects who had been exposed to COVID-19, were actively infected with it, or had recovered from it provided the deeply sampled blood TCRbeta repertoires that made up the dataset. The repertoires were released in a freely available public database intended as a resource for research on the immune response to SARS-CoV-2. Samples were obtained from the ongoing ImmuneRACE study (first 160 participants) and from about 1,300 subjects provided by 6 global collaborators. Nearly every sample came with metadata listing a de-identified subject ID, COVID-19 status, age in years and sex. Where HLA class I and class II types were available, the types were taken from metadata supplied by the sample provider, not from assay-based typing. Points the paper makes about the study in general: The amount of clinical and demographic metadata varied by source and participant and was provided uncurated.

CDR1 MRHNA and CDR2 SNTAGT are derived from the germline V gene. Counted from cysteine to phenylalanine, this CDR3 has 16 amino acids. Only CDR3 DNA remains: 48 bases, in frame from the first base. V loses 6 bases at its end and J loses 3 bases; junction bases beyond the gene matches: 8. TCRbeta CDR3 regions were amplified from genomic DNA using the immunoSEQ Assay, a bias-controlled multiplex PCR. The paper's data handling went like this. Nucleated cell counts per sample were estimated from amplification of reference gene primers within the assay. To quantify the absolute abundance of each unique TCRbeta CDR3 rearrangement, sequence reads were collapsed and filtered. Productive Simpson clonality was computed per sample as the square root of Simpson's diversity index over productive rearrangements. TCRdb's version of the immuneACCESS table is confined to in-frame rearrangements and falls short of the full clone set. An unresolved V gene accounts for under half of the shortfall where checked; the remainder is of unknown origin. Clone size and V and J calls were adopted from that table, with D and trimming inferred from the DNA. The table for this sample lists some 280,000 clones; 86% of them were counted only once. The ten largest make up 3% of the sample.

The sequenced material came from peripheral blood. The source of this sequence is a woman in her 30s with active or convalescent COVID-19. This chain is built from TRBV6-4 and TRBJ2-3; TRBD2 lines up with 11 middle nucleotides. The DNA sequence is TGTGCCAGCAGCGGGACTAGCGGTGGGGGGACAGATACGCAGTATTTT. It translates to CASSGTSGGGTDTQYF.